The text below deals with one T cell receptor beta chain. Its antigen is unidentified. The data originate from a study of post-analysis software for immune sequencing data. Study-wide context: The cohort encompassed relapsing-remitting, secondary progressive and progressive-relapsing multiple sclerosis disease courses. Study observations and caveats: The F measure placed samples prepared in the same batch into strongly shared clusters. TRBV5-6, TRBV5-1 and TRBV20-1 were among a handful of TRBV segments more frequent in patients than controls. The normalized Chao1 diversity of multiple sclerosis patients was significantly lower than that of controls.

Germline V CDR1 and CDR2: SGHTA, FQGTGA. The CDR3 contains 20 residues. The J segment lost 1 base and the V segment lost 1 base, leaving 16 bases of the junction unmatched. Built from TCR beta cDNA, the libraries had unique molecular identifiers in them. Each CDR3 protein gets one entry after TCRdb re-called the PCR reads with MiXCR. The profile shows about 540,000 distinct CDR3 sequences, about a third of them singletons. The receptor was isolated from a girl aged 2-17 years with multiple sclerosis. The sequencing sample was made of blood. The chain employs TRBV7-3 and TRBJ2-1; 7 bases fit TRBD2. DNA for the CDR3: TGTGCCAGCAGCTTAAGGTCGGGTCTAGCGGAGACTAAGTCCTACAATGAGCAGTTCTTC. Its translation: CASSLRSGLAETKSYNEQFF.